What follows are 9 T cell receptor beta chains derived from one specimen sequenced in a study of T cells after yellow fever vaccination. One entry per CDR3 protein results from TCRdb running MiXCR on the 5' RACE reads. Counted here are some 250,000 distinct CDR3 sequences, 6% to 7.5% occurring once; the ten biggest clones make up 0.85%. The sequenced sample was CD4+ T cells sorted from PBMCs, obtained 15 days after the yellow fever booster vaccination. These receptors all stem from a man aged 25 to 40 who received the YFV17D yellow fever vaccine.

This clonotype occurred many times. CDR3 in amino acids: CASSLIQGGNQPQHF. In nucleotides, the CDR3 is TGTGCCAGCAGCTTAATACAGGGAGGGAATCAGCCCCAGCATTTT. V and J are TRBV7-2 and TRBJ1-5; D might be TRBD1 (6 bases). The length of the CDR3 is 15 residues. The V end lost 2 bases, the J end lost 4 bases, and 12 bases lay between the germline ends. The germline CDR1 and CDR2 sequences are SGHTA and FQGNSA.

This clonotype was recorded at least ten times. V gene TRBV7-8 combines with J gene TRBJ2-2; no firm D call. This CDR3 contains 13 residues. Germline V CDR1 and CDR2: SGHVS, FQNEAQ. Between the trimmed V and J ends, which lost 5 bases and 9 bases, there was a span of 13 bases. CDR3 sequence reads: CASSPGWVRELFF. The DNA of the CDR3 is TGTGCCAGCAGCCCAGGATGGGTCCGGGAGCTGTTTTTT. Full variable domain (missing parts from reference TRBV7-8 and TRBJ2-2): GAGVSQSPRYKVAKRGQDVALRCDPISGHVSLFWYQQALGQGPEFLTYFQNEAQLDKSGLPSDRFFAERPEGSVSTLKIQRTQQEDSAVYLCASSPGWVRELFFGEGSRLTVL.

This clonotype occurred a few times. The chain carries TRBV20-1 and TRBJ2-3; 9 bases map to TRBD2. Losses at the gene ends were 1 base for V and 2 bases for J; bases not matched to a gene: 7. Looked up from germline, CDR1 is DFQATT and CDR2 is SNEGSKA (reference sequence). CDR3 length: 16 amino acids. The CDR3 region is CSARAVKRGVTDTQYF. CDR3 coding DNA: TGCAGTGCTAGAGCCGTCAAGCGGGGGGTCACAGATACGCAGTATTTT.

This clonotype appeared a few times. This chain uses TRBV5-1 with TRBJ1-1, with TRBD1 matching over 7 bases. The V gene end was trimmed by 3 bases and the J gene end by 3 bases; junction bases not matched to a gene: 8. The germline CDR1 and CDR2 sequences are SGHRS and YFSETQ. CDR3 length: 15 amino acids. The CDR3 nucleotides are TGCGCCAGCAGCTCGACAGGGAGGGGGGACACTGAAGCTTTCTTT. This sequence encodes CASSSTGRGDTEAFF.

The V and J genes are TRBV20-1 and TRBJ2-3, with TRBD1 matching 7 bases. The CDR3 is 13 amino acids. Germline V lookup: CDR1 DFQATT, CDR2 SNEGSKA (reference sequence). The CDR3 spells CVSYRGNTDTQYF. CDR3 sequence (DNA): TGCGTGTCCTACAGGGGAAACACAGATACGCAGTATTTT.

In this sample, this clonotype turned up many times. V gene TRBV5-1 combines with J gene TRBJ2-1; 8 positions match TRBD1. The germline gives CDR1 SGHRS, CDR2 YFSETQ. J was trimmed by 7 bases and V by 4 bases; bases with no gene match: 10. This CDR3 has 15 residues. As DNA, the CDR3 is TGCGCCAGCAGCCCGGCCCTGGACAGGGCTAATGAGCAGTTCTTC. Its protein product is CASSPALDRANEQFF.

A note on this clonotype: One junction end disagrees with the germline gene, perhaps due to a read error. The genes are TRBV20-1 and TRBJ2-3; 9 nucleotides line up with TRBD1. Germline values: CDR1 DFQATT, CDR2 SNEGSKA (reference sequence). The CDR3 totals 13 residues. The CDR3 sequence is CSARAGVTGGTDF. In nucleotides, the CDR3 is TGCAGTGCTAGGGCCGGTGTTACAGGGGGCACCGATTTT.

The V call is TRBV5-4, the J call TRBJ2-7; tentatively, D is TRBD1 (6 bases). Trimming left V 1 base short and J 6 bases short, with 14 bases between. The germline CDR1 and CDR2 sequences are SGHNT and YYREEE (reference sequence). CDR3 size: 14 residues. The CDR3 sequence is CASSLSGQGIEQYF. DNA of the CDR3: TGTGCCAGCAGCTTGTCTGGGCAGGGGATCGAGCAGTACTTC.

This clonotype was found a few times. The chain couples TRBV15 to TRBJ1-5; D is possibly TRBD1 (5 bases). The V gene lost 3 bases and the J gene lost 5 bases, with 17 bases spanning the gap. The CDR3 totals 16 residues. Germline V gene sequence: CDR1 LNHNV, CDR2 YYDKDF (reference sequence). CDR3 nucleotide sequence: TGTGCCACCAGCAGGGACACCTTGAAAGTCGATCAGCCCCAGCATTTT. Translated, it gives CATSRDTLKVDQPQHF.